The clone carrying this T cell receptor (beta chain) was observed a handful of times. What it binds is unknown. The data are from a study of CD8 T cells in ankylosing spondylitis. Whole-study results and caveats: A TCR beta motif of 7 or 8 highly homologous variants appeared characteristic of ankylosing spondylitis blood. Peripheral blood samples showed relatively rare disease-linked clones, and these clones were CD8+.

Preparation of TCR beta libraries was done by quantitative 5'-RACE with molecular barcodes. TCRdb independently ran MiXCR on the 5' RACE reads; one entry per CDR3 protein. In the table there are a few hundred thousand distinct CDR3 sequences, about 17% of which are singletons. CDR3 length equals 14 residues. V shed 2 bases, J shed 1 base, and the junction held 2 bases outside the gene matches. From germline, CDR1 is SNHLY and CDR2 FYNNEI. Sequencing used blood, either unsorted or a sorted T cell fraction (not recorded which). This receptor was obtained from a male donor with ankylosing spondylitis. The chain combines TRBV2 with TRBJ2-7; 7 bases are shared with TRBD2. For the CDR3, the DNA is TGTGCCAGCAGTGAACCGGGACTATCCTACGAGCAGTACTTC. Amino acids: CASSEPGLSYEQYF.